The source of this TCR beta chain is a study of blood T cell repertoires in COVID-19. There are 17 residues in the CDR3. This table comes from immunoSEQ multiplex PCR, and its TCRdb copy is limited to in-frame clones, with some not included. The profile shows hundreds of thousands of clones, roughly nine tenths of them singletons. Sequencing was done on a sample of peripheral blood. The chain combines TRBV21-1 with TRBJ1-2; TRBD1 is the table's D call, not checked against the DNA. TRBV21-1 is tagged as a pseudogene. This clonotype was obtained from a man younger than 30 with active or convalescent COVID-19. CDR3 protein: CASSKAQPDRVGYGYTF. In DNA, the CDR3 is TGTGCCAGCAGCAAAGCGCAACCGGACAGGGTCGGCTATGGCTACACCTTC.